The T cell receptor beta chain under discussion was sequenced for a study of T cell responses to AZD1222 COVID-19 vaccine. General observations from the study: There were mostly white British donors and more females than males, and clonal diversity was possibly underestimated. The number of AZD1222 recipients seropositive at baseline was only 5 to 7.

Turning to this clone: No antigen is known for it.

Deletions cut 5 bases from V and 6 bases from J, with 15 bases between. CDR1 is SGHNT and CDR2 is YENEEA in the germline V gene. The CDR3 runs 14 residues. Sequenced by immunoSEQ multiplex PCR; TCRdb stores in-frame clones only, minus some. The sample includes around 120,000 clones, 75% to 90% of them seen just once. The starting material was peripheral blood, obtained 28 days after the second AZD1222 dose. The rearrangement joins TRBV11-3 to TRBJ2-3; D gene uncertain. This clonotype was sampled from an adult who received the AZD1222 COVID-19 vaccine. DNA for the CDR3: TGTGCCAGCAGCCATCTTAGGGATTTCGATACGCAGTATTTT. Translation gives CASSHLRDFDTQYF.